Below, 24 T cell receptor beta chains from the same sample are listed, as sequenced in a study of T cell responses to AZD1222 COVID-19 vaccine. Assay used: immunoSEQ multiplex PCR; TCRdb lists only in-frame clones, some missing. The repertoire consists of 100,000 to 150,000 clones, with just over 90% occurring once and the leading ten covering around 7%. The source was peripheral blood, collected on day 0 of AZD1222 vaccination. The source of these receptors is an adult in good health.

This clone was detected only once. The rearrangement uses TRBV18 and TRBJ1-2; D uncertain. This CDR3 has 13 amino acids. Germline CDR1 KGHSH, CDR2 LQKENI. Trimming pared 2 bases from V and 4 bases from J, leaving 8 bases between. The CDR3 nucleotides read TGTGCCAGCTCACCATTAGAAAGCTATGGCTACACCTTC. This gives the protein CASSPLESYGYTF.

This clone showed up just once. The chain combines TRBV7-9 with TRBJ1-1; D may be TRBD1 (5 bases). CDR1 is SEHNR, CDR2 FQNEAQ, per germline (reference sequence). Trimming took 5 bases from V and 4 from J, leaving 14 bases between them. This CDR3 region has 14 residues. The CDR3: CASSPGRGGTEAFF. CDR3 DNA: TGTGCCAGCAGCCCGGGACGGGGGGGCACTGAAGCTTTCTTT.

V is TRBV5-1 and J is TRBJ1-2, with D uncertain. The V end lost 3 bases, the J end lost 2 bases, and 11 bases lay between the germline ends. The germline CDR1 and CDR2 sequences are SGHRS and YFSETQ. The CDR3 is made up of 14 amino acids. CDR3 in amino acids: CASSSLTGNYGYTF. The CDR3 DNA reads as TGCGCCAGCAGCTCCCTGACCGGGAACTATGGCTACACCTTC.

This clone appeared once. V is TRBV24-1 and J is TRBJ2-7, with D perhaps matching TRBD1 (7 bases). CDR1 and CDR2 (germline): KGHDR, SFDVKD. V lost 4 bases and J lost 0, with 15 bases in between. The CDR3 is made up of 16 amino acids. In nucleotides, the CDR3 is TGTGCCACCAGTGACCAGGGGGGTGGTGGCTCCTACGAGCAGTACTTC. The encoded protein is CATSDQGGGGSYEQYF.

The chain employs TRBV5-1 and TRBJ2-2; D call uncertain. The CDR3 length is 13 residues. Trimming pared 0 bases from V and 6 bases from J, leaving 6 bases between. Germline values: CDR1 SGHRS, CDR2 YFSETQ. CDR3 sequence reads: CASSLVAAGELFF. Written as DNA, the CDR3 is TGCGCCAGCAGCTTGGTCGCAGCCGGGGAGCTGTTTTTT.

The J gene is TRBJ1-6, the V gene TRBV7-2; D gene ambiguous. Deletions cut 1 base from V and 6 bases from J, with 16 bases between. The CDR3 spans 17 residues. Germline V gene sequence: CDR1 SGHTA, CDR2 FQGNSA. The CDR3 protein is CASSLDLGWGSNSPLHF. The CDR3 coding sequence is TGTGCCAGCAGCTTAGATCTGGGCTGGGGATCTAATTCACCCCTCCACTTT.

The chain is built from TRBV11-1 and TRBJ2-7; D remains unclear. Deletions cut 1 base from V and 4 bases from J, with 5 bases between. The CDR3 contains 12 residues. From germline, CDR1 is SGHAT and CDR2 FQDESV (reference sequence). CDR3 nucleotide sequence: TGTGCCAGCAGCTTAGGGTCTTACGAGCAGTACTTC. It translates to CASSLGSYEQYF.

This chain joins TRBV11-2 and TRBJ1-6, with a tentative D call TRBD1 (6 bases). CDR1 is SGHAT and CDR2 is FQNNGV in the germline V gene. V was clipped by 1 base and J by 8 bases, with 15 bases between them. The CDR3 is 16 amino acids. The CDR3 is CASSLVQGRFDSPLHF. The CDR3 nucleotides read TGTGCCAGCAGCTTAGTACAGGGCCGTTTTGATTCACCCCTCCACTTT.

The genes are TRBV4-3 and TRBJ1-6; 7 nucleotides agree with TRBD1. The CDR3 loop spans 19 amino acids. Germline V gene lookup returns CDR1 LGHNA and CDR2 YSLEER. Trimming at V came to 1 base and at J to 0 bases, leaving 9 bases not matched to a gene. The CDR3 spells CASSQGGDSLSSYNSPLHF. The CDR3 DNA reads as TGCGCCAGCAGCCAAGGGGGGGACAGCCTGAGCTCCTATAATTCACCCCTCCACTTT.

CDR3 in amino acids: CASSINRNTQYF. The CDR3 coding sequence is TGTGCCAGCAGTATTAATAGGAATACGCAGTATTTT. V and J are TRBV28 and TRBJ2-3; D gene uncertain. Looked up from germline, CDR1 is MDHEN and CDR2 is SYDVKM. Trimming stripped 5 bases from V and 7 bases from J, with 10 bases between. The CDR3 extends over 12 amino acids.

The V call is TRBV28, the J call TRBJ1-2, with D tentatively TRBD1 (5 bases). Trimming shortened V by 7 bases and J by 3 bases, and 15 bases separated the two germline ends. CDR1 is MDHEN, CDR2 SYDVKM, per germline. The CDR3 consists of 14 residues. The CDR3 DNA reads TGTGCCAGCATCCGACAGTCCCGCTACTATGGCTACACCTTC. Translating gives CASIRQSRYYGYTF.

The rearrangement uses TRBV28 and TRBJ1-5; D is unclear. This CDR3 spans 11 amino acids. Per the germline V gene, CDR1 is MDHEN and CDR2 is SYDVKM. The V gene lost 2 bases and the J gene lost 5 bases, with 1 base spanning the gap. CDR3 loop: CASSLDQPQHF. DNA for the CDR3: TGTGCCAGCAGTTTAGATCAGCCCCAGCATTTT. The full variable domain, rest sourced from reference TRBV28 and TRBJ1-5, is DVKVTQSSRYLVKRTGEKVFLECVQDMDHENMFWYRQDPGLGLRLIYFSYDVKMKEKGDIPEGYSVSREKKERFSLILESASTNQTSMYLCASSLDQPQHFGDGTRLSIL.

The V and J genes are TRBV11-1 and TRBJ1-6, with D unresolved. Germline loops: CDR1 SGHAT, CDR2 FQDESV (reference sequence). Trimming shortened V by 1 base and J by 7 bases, and 8 bases separated the two germline ends. The CDR3 extends over 14 amino acids. As DNA, the CDR3 is TGTGCCAGCAGCTTAGTCCCCGGGAATTCACCCCTCCACTTT. It translates to CASSLVPGNSPLHF.

This clone was found once. The gene calls are TRBV27 and TRBJ2-1; 11 nucleotides line up with TRBD1. Germline V lookup: CDR1 MNHEY, CDR2 SMNVEV (reference sequence). There are 14 residues in the CDR3. Trimming cost V 3 bases and J 9 bases; bases outside gene matches: 4. The CDR3 nucleotides are TGTGCCAGCAGTTTCTGGACAGGGGGCGGTGAGCAGTTCTTC. Amino acid sequence: CASSFWTGGGEQFF.

This clone showed up just once. The J gene is TRBJ1-3, the V gene TRBV7-9; D perhaps matches TRBD1 (5 bases). The ends were cut back, 4 bases at V and 2 bases at J, with 18 bases in the middle. Looked up from germline, CDR1 is SEHNR and CDR2 is FQNEAQ (reference sequence). This CDR3 region has 17 residues. In nucleotides, the CDR3 is TGTGCCAGCAGCTCCCCGGGACGGGATACGCCTGGAAACACCATATATTTT. Protein: CASSSPGRDTPGNTIYF. Filled out from reference TRBV7-9 and TRBJ1-3, the complete variable domain reads DTGVSQNPRHKITKRGQNVTFRCDPISEHNRLYWYRQTLGQGPEFLTYFQNEAQLEKSRLLSDRFSAERPKGSFSTLEIQRTEQGDSAMYLCASSSPGRDTPGNTIYFGEGSWLTVV.

This clone is a singleton in its sample. The chain couples TRBV7-3 to TRBJ2-1; the D gene could be TRBD1 or TRBD2 (6 bases each). Trimming removed 2 bases at V and 7 bases at J, with 18 bases between. Germline assignment: CDR1 SGHTA and CDR2 FQGTGA. The CDR3 loop spans 16 amino acids. The chain's CDR3 is CASSLRGNTGFNEQFF. The CDR3, as DNA: TGTGCCAGCAGCTTACGGGGGAACACAGGGTTTAATGAGCAGTTCTTC.

V and J are TRBV6-5 and TRBJ1-1; possible D gene TRBD1, 6 bases. V lost 6 bases to trimming and J lost 0 bases, with 8 bases between them. CDR3 length: 13 residues. Germline V gives CDR1 MNHEY, CDR2 SVGAGI. This chain's CDR3 is CASRTGVNTEAFF. The CDR3 DNA sequence: TGTGCCAGCAGGACAGGAGTGAACACTGAAGCTTTCTTT.

The chain recombines TRBV27 with TRBJ1-5; 7 nucleotides align to TRBD1. The trim removed 0 bases at V and 5 bases at J, leaving 4 bases unmatched. The germline V gene has CDR1 MNHEY and CDR2 SMNVEV (reference sequence). CDR3 size: 15 residues. The CDR3 DNA sequence: TGTGCCAGCAGTTTATCGAGGACAGGCTATCAGCCCCAGCATTTT. Its translation: CASSLSRTGYQPQHF.

This sequence joins TRBV6-6 and TRBJ2-2; TRBD1 is a possible D gene (6 bases). CDR1 is MNHNY, CDR2 SVGAGI, per germline (reference sequence). CDR3 size: 15 residues. The ends were cut back, 2 bases at V and 3 bases at J, with 10 bases in the middle. In DNA form, the CDR3 reads TGTGCCAGCAGTTACCGTGGGGGCGACACCGGGGAGCTGTTTTTT. Protein sequence: CASSYRGGDTGELFF.

The rearrangement joins TRBV7-8 to TRBJ1-3; perhaps TRBD1 as D (6 bases). The CDR3 consists of 16 residues. V dropped 4 bases and J dropped 0 bases, with 13 bases sitting between them. CDR1 and CDR2 from the germline V gene are SGHVS and FQNEAQ. CDR3 nucleotide sequence: TGTGCCAGCAGCTCCCAGACAGGATACTCTGGAAACACCATATATTTT. Protein: CASSSQTGYSGNTIYF. The full variable domain, its missing parts supplied by reference TRBV7-8 and TRBJ1-3, is GAGVSQSPRYKVAKRGQDVALRCDPISGHVSLFWYQQALGQGPEFLTYFQNEAQLDKSGLPSDRFFAERPEGSVSTLKIQRTQQEDSAVYLCASSSQTGYSGNTIYFGEGSWLTVV.

The CDR3 is CASSQDPAQPDQPQHF. In DNA, the CDR3 is TGTGCCAGCAGCCAAGACCCCGCCCAGCCGGATCAGCCCCAGCATTTT. The chain uses TRBV3-1 (or the pseudogene TRBV3-2) and TRBJ1-5; D not certain. The germline V gene has CDR1 LGHDT and CDR2 YNNKEL (reference sequence). V was shortened by 0 bases and J by 5 bases, with 14 bases between the two germline ends. The CDR3 consists of 16 residues.

The chain joins TRBV5-1 to TRBJ1-4; no definite D call. CDR3 size: 15 residues. V lost 3 bases and J 0 bases, leaving 9 bases between the germline ends. Germline loops: CDR1 SGHRS, CDR2 YFSETQ. CDR3 in DNA: TGCGCCAGCAGCTCCAACATTGCAACTAATGAAAAACTGTTTTTT. The encoded protein is CASSSNIATNEKLFF.

The gene calls are TRBV6-1 and TRBJ1-4, with no clear D. CDR3 length equals 15 residues. V was pared by 1 base and J by 4 bases, with 10 bases between. CDR1 is MNHNS, CDR2 SASEGT, per germline. CDR3 sequence: CASSEESIINEKLFF. The CDR3 DNA is TGTGCCAGCAGTGAAGAGAGCATTATTAATGAAAAACTGTTTTTT.

This chain links TRBV4-2 with TRBJ2-2; unclear D gene. The germline gives CDR1 LGHNA, CDR2 YNFKEQ. The CDR3 is made up of 17 amino acids. Trimming cost V 0 bases and J 0 bases, with 11 bases left between them. The CDR3 protein is CASSQEPGSTNTGELFF. In DNA form, the CDR3 reads TGTGCCAGCAGCCAAGAGCCGGGTTCTACGAACACCGGGGAGCTGTTTTTT.